Presented here are 15 T cell receptor beta chains from one specimen sequenced in a study of graft-versus-host responses after intestinal transplantation. Their recognized antigens are unknown. Libraries were prepared by immunoSEQ multiplex PCR; TCRdb keeps only in-frame clonotypes and omits some of them. The sample consists of around 50,000 clones, roughly 90% of them appearing once. The source was unstimulated CD4+ T cells sorted from spleen or lymph node cells, collected before transplant. The receptor source for this set is a human donor who was the organ donor for an intestinal transplant.

CDR3 amino acids: CAGNTLTREARYTDTQYF. CDR3 bases: TGTGCCGGAAACACCCTAACTCGGGAGGCCAGGTACACAGATACGCAGTATTTT. This rearrangement joins TRBV9 to TRBJ2-3; 7 positions agree with TRBD2. The germline CDR1 and CDR2 sequences are SGDLS and YYNGEE. The J segment lost 2 bases and the V segment lost 10 bases, leaving 22 bases of the junction unmatched. The CDR3 sequence is 18 residues long.

This rearrangement joins TRBV19 to TRBJ2-5, with D perhaps matching TRBD1 (5 bases). The CDR3 is made up of 15 amino acids. The germline gives CDR1 LNHDA, CDR2 SQIVND (reference sequence). The ends were cut back, 1 base at V and 6 bases at J, with 15 bases in the middle. Written as DNA, the CDR3 is TGTGCCAGTAGTATAGTGGGGCAGTCGGTTAAGACCCAGTACTTC. It encodes CASSIVGQSVKTQYF.

The rearrangement uses TRBV11-2 and TRBJ1-2, with D tentatively TRBD1 (6 bases). In germline, CDR1 is SGHAT, CDR2 FQNNGV. The CDR3 covers 12 residues. V lost 2 bases, J lost 8 bases, and 9 bases lay in between. The CDR3: CASSLQGSGYTF. In nucleotides, the CDR3 is TGTGCCAGCAGCTTACAGGGGAGCGGCTACACCTTC. Full variable domain (remainder filled in from reference TRBV11-2 and TRBJ1-2): EAGVAQSPRYKIIEKRQSVAFWCNPISGHATLYWYQQILGQGPKLLIQFQNNGVVDDSQLPKDRFSAERLKGVDSTLKIQPAKLEDSAVYLCASSLQGSGYTFGSGTRLTVV.

This chain uses TRBV6-1 with TRBJ1-2, with D uncertain. This CDR3 is built from 14 residues. Germline V gives CDR1 MNHNS, CDR2 SASEGT. V was cut by 7 bases and J by 2 bases, with 14 bases left in between. The CDR3, as DNA: TGTGCCAGCATCAGACGGACGGGAAACTATGGCTACACCTTC. Translation gives CASIRRTGNYGYTF.

V gene TRBV5-4 combines with J gene TRBJ1-4, with a weak D call TRBD1 (5 bases). This CDR3 contains 15 residues. Germline CDR1 reads SGHNT; CDR2 reads YYREEE (reference sequence). Trimming pared 5 bases from V and 7 bases from J, leaving 18 bases between. The CDR3 region is CASSSGTGGIEKLFF. CDR3 nucleotide sequence: TGTGCCAGCAGTTCCGGGACGGGGGGGATTGAAAAACTGTTTTTT.

This clone was detected only once. The rearrangement links TRBV2 to TRBJ2-2; D is possibly TRBD2 (6 bases). Germline-derived CDR1 and CDR2 are SNHLY and FYNNEI. This CDR3 has 16 residues. V was shortened by 2 bases and J by 3 bases, with 13 bases between the two germline ends. DNA of the CDR3: TGTGCCAGCAGTGAACCAACTAGCAAGGACACCGGGGAGCTGTTTTTT. Translated: CASSEPTSKDTGELFF.

This clone was found once. J is TRBJ2-1 and V is TRBV9, with 9 nucleotides matching TRBD2. Germline CDR1 is SGDLS and CDR2 is YYNGEE. V dropped 3 bases and J dropped 8; count of bases not matched to a gene: 9. This CDR3 comprises 15 residues. CDR3 residues: CASSASGTPLDEQFF. The CDR3 coding sequence is TGTGCCAGCAGCGCTAGCGGGACCCCTTTGGATGAGCAGTTCTTC.

This chain connects TRBV7-2 to TRBJ2-5, with TRBD1 matching over 7 bases. The better agreement between TRBJ2-7 and the DNA end casts doubt on the J call. This CDR3 contains 14 residues. Germline lookup yields CDR1 SGHTA and CDR2 FQGNSA. The CDR3: CASSSGQSGYEQYF. The CDR3 nucleotides are TGTGCCAGCAGCTCGGGACAGTCCGGATACGAGCAGTACTTC.

This rearrangement joins TRBV28 to TRBJ1-1, with TRBD1 matching 7 bases. Germline V gene sequence: CDR1 MDHEN, CDR2 SYDVKM. Unmatched junction bases numbered 3, after V lost 7 bases and J lost 1 base. CDR3 length: 13 residues. This chain's CDR3 is CASKRQGNTEAFF. The CDR3 nucleotides are TGTGCCAGCAAAAGACAGGGGAACACTGAAGCTTTCTTT.

V is TRBV5-1 and J is TRBJ1-4; D ambiguous. Germline-derived CDR1 and CDR2 are SGHRS and YFSETQ. Trimming stripped 0 bases from V and 6 bases from J, with 6 bases between. The CDR3 runs 13 residues. DNA of the CDR3: TGCGCCAGCAGCTTGGACAGCTATGAAAAACTGTTTTTT. It is translated as CASSLDSYEKLFF.

The rearrangement uses TRBV4-3 and TRBJ2-7; 7 nucleotides align to TRBD2. The germline V gene has CDR1 LGHNA and CDR2 YSLEER. Losses at the gene ends were 8 bases for V and 4 bases for J; bases not matched to a gene: 11. CDR3 length: 14 amino acids. The CDR3: CASSPGGPGYEQYF. In DNA, the CDR3 is TGCGCCAGCTCCCCGGGAGGTCCAGGTTACGAGCAGTACTTC.

In this sample, this clone turned up a few times. This chain uses TRBV27 with TRBJ1-4, with D tentatively TRBD1 (5 bases). The CDR3 is 14 amino acids. Germline V gene data show CDR1 as MNHEY and CDR2 as SMNVEV (reference sequence). Trimming pared 5 bases from V and 8 bases from J, leaving 15 bases between. CDR3 in DNA: TGTGCCAGCAGTCTGAGGGGAGGGATGGAAAAACTGTTTTTT. Amino acid sequence: CASSLRGGMEKLFF.

This clone has more than one count but fewer than ten. The chain carries TRBV9 and TRBJ1-5; D remains unclear. Looked up from germline, CDR1 is SGDLS and CDR2 is YYNGEE. With 3 bases removed from V and 5 bases from J, the gap between germline ends came to 6 bases. The CDR3 totals 12 residues. The CDR3 here is CASSDGDQPQHF. The CDR3, as DNA: TGTGCCAGCAGCGACGGGGATCAGCCCCAGCATTTT.

This chain joins TRBV27 and TRBJ2-2; D remains ambiguous. Germline V gene sequence: CDR1 MNHEY, CDR2 SMNVEV (reference sequence). CDR3 length equals 14 residues. V was pared by 1 base and J by 6 bases, with 9 bases between. The CDR3 sequence is CASSLLVDSGELFF. Here the CDR3 DNA reads TGTGCCAGCAGTTTATTAGTTGACTCCGGGGAGCTGTTTTTT.

The V and J genes are TRBV28 and TRBJ1-4, with 8 bases identical to TRBD1. The CDR3 is 14 residues long. The germline gives CDR1 MDHEN, CDR2 SYDVKM. Trimming removed 2 bases from V and 7 bases from J; junction bases left unmatched: 3. The DNA for the CDR3 is TGTGCCAGCAGTTTACCCGGACAGGGTGAAAAACTGTTTTTT. As protein: CASSLPGQGEKLFF.